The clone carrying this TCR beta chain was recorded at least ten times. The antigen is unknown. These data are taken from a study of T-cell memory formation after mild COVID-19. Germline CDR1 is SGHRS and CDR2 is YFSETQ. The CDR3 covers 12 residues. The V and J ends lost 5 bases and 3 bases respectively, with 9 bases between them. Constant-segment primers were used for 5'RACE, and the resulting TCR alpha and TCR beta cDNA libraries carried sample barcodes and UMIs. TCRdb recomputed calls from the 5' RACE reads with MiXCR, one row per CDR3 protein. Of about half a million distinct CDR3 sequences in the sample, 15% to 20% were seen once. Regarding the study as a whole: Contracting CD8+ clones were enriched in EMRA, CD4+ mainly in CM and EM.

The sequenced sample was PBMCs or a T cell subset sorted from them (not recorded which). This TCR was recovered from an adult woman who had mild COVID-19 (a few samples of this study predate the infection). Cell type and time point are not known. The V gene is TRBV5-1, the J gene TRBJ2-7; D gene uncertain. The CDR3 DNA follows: TGCGCCAGCAGTCCGGGTTACTACGAGCAGTACTTC. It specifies CASSPGYYEQYF.